The T cell receptor (beta chain) described here comes from a study of shared clonotypes between healthy human individuals. About this clone: Other DNA sequences from this sample encode an identical CDR3 as well.

Only in-frame clones appear in the TCRdb table, and some are missing; sequencing was by immunoSEQ multiplex PCR. The sample has some 2,000,000 clones, approximately 95% seen once. V lost 1 base, J lost 2 bases, and 3 bases stayed unmatched. CDR1 and CDR2 from the germline V gene are SGHDT and YYEEEE. CDR3 size: 15 residues. CD8 cells regarded as naive lacked CD45RO, were positively chosen for CCR7, and omitted terminally differentiated effector memory CD45RA+ cells. Sequencing was done on a sample of naive CD8+ T cells sorted from blood. The receptor's source is a man aged 18-30 years in good health. This sequence joins TRBV5-6 and TRBJ2-7, with 10 bases aligning to TRBD2. The CDR3 DNA sequence: TGTGCCAGCAGCTTGAGACTAGCGGGTGCCTACGAGCAGTACTTC. It translates to CASSLRLAGAYEQYF. Full variable domain (rest looked up from reference TRBV5-6 and TRBJ2-7): DAGVTQSPTHLIKTRGQQVTLRCSPKSGHDTVSWYQQALGQGPQFIFQYYEEEERQRGNFPDRFSGHQFPNYSSELNVNALLLGDSALYLCASSLRLAGAYEQYFGPGTRLTVT.